This entry describes one T cell receptor (beta chain). Its specificity is unknown. The data stem from a study of cytomegalovirus exposure and HLA in healthy donors. Study summary: Around 80 million unique TCRs from HLA-typed donors were held in an early data release.

General study results and limits: Earlier analysis looked at TCR beta V segments, and most were productive about 90% or about 30% of the time.

Unrecorded immune exposure was likely among donors, who were nominally healthy when sampled. PCR primers comprised 60 Vbeta and 13 Jbeta primers. The repertoire was sequenced with immunoSEQ multiplex PCR; TCRdb's copy has only in-frame clones and lacks some. The sample contains over 200,000 clones, around nine tenths of which appear only once. CDR1 is SGHRS, CDR2 YFSETQ, per germline. CDR3 length: 16 amino acids. The ends lost 4 bases at V and 6 bases at J; junction bases unmatched: 13. The sequence derives from a woman aged 18-30 years in good health and CMV-seronegative. The sequencing sample was made of PBMCs. This chain uses TRBV5-1 with TRBJ2-7; 10 bases agree with TRBD1. The CDR3 region is CASSQGGQGNRPEQYF. The CDR3 region has the DNA TGCGCCAGCAGCCAGGGGGGACAGGGGAATCGTCCCGAGCAGTACTTC.